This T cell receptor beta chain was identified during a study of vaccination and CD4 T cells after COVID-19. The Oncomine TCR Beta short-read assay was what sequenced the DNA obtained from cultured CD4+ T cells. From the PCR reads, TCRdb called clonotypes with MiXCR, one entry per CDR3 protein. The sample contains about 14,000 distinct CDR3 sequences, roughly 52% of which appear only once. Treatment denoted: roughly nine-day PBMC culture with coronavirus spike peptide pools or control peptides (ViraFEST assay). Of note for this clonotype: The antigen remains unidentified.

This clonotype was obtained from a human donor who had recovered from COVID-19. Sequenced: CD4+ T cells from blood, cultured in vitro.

The CDR3 protein is CASSHVADEQYF. The DNA of the CDR3 is TGCGCCAGCAGCCATGTCGCGGACGAGCAGTACTTC. J is TRBJ2-7 and V is TRBV4-1; D is unclear. The germline V gene encodes CDR1 MGHRA and CDR2 YSYEKL. This CDR3 comprises 12 residues. Trimming pared 3 bases from V and 5 bases from J, leaving 8 bases between.